The clone carrying this T cell receptor (beta chain) was seen just once. The target antigen is unknown. This sample includes further DNA sequences coding for the same CDR3. This sample stems from a study of shared clonotypes between healthy human individuals. Whole-study results and caveats: Relative to their counterparts shared across all four donors, non-shared clonotypes exhibited diminished generation probabilities. Several donors shared about 5% of their naive CD4 clonotypes. What naive subsets generally showed was a larger estimated richness than memory subsets showed.

Germline values: CDR1 KGHSH, CDR2 LQKENI. CDR3 length: 14 amino acids. V shed 0 bases, J shed 6 bases, and the junction held 3 bases outside the gene matches. Each subset's genomic DNA was shared equally among a number of immunoSEQ plates. This table comes from immunoSEQ multiplex PCR, and its TCRdb copy is limited to in-frame clones, with some not included. This table holds some 2,100,000 clones, more than 90% found once. The sample taken for sequencing was naive CD4+ T cells sorted from blood. The subset was: CD45RA+ positively selected. The sequence was obtained from a man between 18 and 35 years old in good health. This chain links TRBV18 with TRBJ2-7; 9 bases agree with TRBD2. The CDR3 bases are TGTGCCAGCTCACCACCAGCAGCGGGAGGCGAGCAGTACTTC. This sequence encodes CASSPPAAGGEQYF.